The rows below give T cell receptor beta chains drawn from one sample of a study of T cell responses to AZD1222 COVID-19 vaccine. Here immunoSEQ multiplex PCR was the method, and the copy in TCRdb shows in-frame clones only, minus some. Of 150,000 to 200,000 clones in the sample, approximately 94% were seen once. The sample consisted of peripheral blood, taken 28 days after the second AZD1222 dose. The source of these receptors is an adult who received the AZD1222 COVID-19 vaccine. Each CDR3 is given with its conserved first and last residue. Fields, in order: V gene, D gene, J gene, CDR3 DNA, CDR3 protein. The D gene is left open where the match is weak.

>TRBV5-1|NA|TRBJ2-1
TGCGCCAGCAGTTTCATCGGTAATGAGCAGTTCTTC
CASSFIGNEQFF
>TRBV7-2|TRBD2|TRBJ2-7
TGTGCCAGCAGTTGGACTAGCGGGACCCACGAGCAGTACTTC
CASSWTSGTHEQYF
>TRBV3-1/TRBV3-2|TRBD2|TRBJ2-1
TGTGCCAGCAGCCAAGCGCCACCCTGGCTAGCGGGAGTGGGTGAGCAGTTCTTC
CASSQAPPWLAGVGEQFF
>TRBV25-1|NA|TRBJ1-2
TGTGCCAGCAGTGAATGGGGGAAGGACTATGGCTACACCTTC
CASSEWGKDYGYTF
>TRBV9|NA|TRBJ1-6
TGTGCCAGCAGCGCAGGAGCGGGGACCCTCCACTTT
CASSAGAGTLHF
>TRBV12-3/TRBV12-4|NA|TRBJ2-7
TGTGCCAGCAGGATAAACTACTCCTACGAGCAGTACTTC
CASRINYSYEQYF
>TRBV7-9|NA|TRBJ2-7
TGTGCCAGCAGCTTGACGGGAGTAGGCGGGCAGTACTTC
CASSLTGVGGQYF
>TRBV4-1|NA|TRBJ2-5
TGCGCCAGCAGCCACTTACAAGAGACCCAGTACTTC
CASSHLQETQYF
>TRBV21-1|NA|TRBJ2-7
TGTGCCAGCAGCAAAGAACTGCGCTTCCCTTACGAGCAGTACTTC
CASSKELRFPYEQYF
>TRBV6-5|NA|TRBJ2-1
TGTGCCAGCAGTTCTAATCACATGCCCTACAATGAGCAGTTCTTC
CASSSNHMPYNEQFF
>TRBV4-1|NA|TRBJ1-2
TGCGCCAGCAGCCCCCTTTTGGGCCGGACCGGCTATGGCTACACCTTC
CASSPLLGRTGYGYTF
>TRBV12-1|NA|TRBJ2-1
TGTGCCAGCAGCTTGTGGAATGAGCAGTTCTTC
CASSLWNEQFF
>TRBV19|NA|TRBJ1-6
TGTGCCAGTACCTCAGGGTACAAGAATAATTCACCCCTCCACTTT
CASTSGYKNNSPLHF
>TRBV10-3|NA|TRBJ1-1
TGTGCCATCAGTCAGAAGGGGGACACTGAAGCTTTCTTT
CAISQKGDTEAFF
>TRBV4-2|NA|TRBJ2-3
TGTGCCAGCAGCCAAGATTACGGTCAGAGGGGAGATACGCAGTATTTT
CASSQDYGQRGDTQYF
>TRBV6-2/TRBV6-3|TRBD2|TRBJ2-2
TGTGCCAGCAGTCTGGAACTCTCAGCGGGAGGGAGGACCGGGGAGCTGTTTTTT
CASSLELSAGGRTGELFF